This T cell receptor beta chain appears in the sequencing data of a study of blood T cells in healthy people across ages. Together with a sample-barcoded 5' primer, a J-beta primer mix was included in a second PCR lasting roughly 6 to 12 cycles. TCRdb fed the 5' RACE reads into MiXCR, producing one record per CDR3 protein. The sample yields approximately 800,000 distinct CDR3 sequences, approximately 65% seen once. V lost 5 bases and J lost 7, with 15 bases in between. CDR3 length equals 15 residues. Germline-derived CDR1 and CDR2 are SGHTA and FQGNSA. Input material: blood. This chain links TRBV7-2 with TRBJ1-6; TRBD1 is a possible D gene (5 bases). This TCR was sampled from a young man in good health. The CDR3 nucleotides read TGTGCCAGCAGCCAAGGTGGGGCAGCAAATTCACCCCTCCACTTT. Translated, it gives CASSQGGAANSPLHF.